These 21 T cell receptor beta chains share one sample of origin, sequenced in a study of cytomegalovirus exposure and HLA in healthy donors. The primer mix had 60 Vbeta and 13 Jbeta primers. Method: immunoSEQ multiplex PCR; TCRdb's copy keeps in-frame clones and lacks some. The top ten hold less than 11% of the sample, which has fewer than 110,000 clones, roughly 70% seen once. Sequencing was done on a sample of PBMCs. These receptors all stem from a man between 45 and 60 years old in good health and CMV-seronegative.

The chain links TRBV5-6 to TRBJ2-2; 8 bases match TRBD1. Germline V gives CDR1 SGHDT, CDR2 YYEEEE. The CDR3 totals 16 residues. The V gene end was trimmed by 4 bases and the J gene end by 1 base; junction bases not matched to a gene: 6. The chain's CDR3 is CASSIDRGWNTGELFF. Written as DNA, the CDR3 is TGTGCCAGCAGCATAGACAGGGGTTGGAACACCGGGGAGCTGTTTTTT.

The chain links TRBV19 to TRBJ2-1; the D gene is possibly TRBD2 (6 bases). With 6 bases removed from V and 6 bases from J, the gap between germline ends came to 12 bases. The CDR3 contains 13 residues. The germline gives CDR1 LNHDA, CDR2 SQIVND (reference sequence). CDR3 region: CASRARDGNEQFF. CDR3 nucleotides: TGTGCCAGTAGAGCGCGGGACGGCAATGAGCAGTTCTTC.

CDR3 region: CAWSASNEQFF. CDR3 nucleotides: TGTGCCTGGAGTGCATCCAATGAGCAGTTCTTC. The V and J genes are TRBV30 and TRBJ2-1; D is undetermined. CDR3 length equals 11 residues. Per the germline V gene, CDR1 is GTSNPN and CDR2 is SVGIG (reference sequence). Trimming took off 1 base at V and 6 bases at J, with 4 bases between the two ends.

This chain joins TRBV18 and TRBJ2-1; D is ambiguous. Trimming cost V 6 bases and J 0 bases, with 15 bases left between them. The CDR3 has 16 amino acids. The germline gives CDR1 KGHSH, CDR2 LQKENI. The CDR3 reads CASSPLGSSSYNEQFF. In nucleotides, the CDR3 is TGTGCCAGCTCCCCCCTAGGATCGAGCTCCTACAATGAGCAGTTCTTC.

The DNA for the CDR3 is TGTGCCAGCAGCCTTCTGGACAGGGGCCAAGAGACCCAGTACTTC. Its protein product is CASSLLDRGQETQYF. This rearrangement joins TRBV5-6 to TRBJ2-5, with TRBD1 matching over 9 bases. Trimming removed 4 bases from V and 1 base from J; junction bases left unmatched: 5. Germline V gene data show CDR1 as SGHDT and CDR2 as YYEEEE. This CDR3 comprises 15 residues.

This clone has just one count. V gene TRBV4-2 combines with J gene TRBJ2-2, with TRBD2 matching over 8 bases. V trimming: 1 base; J trimming: 7 bases; junction bases outside the gene matches: 5. From germline, CDR1 is LGHNA and CDR2 YNFKEQ. The CDR3 runs to 15 residues. For the CDR3, the DNA is TGTGCCAGCAGCCAAGGCTTCAGCGGGGGCGGGGAGCTGTTTTTT. Protein sequence: CASSQGFSGGGELFF.

The chain joins TRBV7-9 to TRBJ2-5; 9 bases map to TRBD2. The CDR3 runs to 15 residues. V gave up 3 bases and J gave up 3 bases; unmatched junction bases: 5. Germline loops: CDR1 SEHNR, CDR2 FQNEAQ (reference sequence). CDR3 DNA sequence: TGTGCCAGCAGCTTGAGTTCTAGCGGGGAAGAGACCCAGTACTTC. This gives the protein CASSLSSSGEETQYF. Variable domain in full (rest from reference TRBV7-9 and TRBJ2-5): DTGVSQNPRHKITKRGQNVTFRCDPISEHNRLYWYRQTLGQGPEFLTYFQNEAQLEKSRLLSDRFSAERPKGSFSTLEIQRTEQGDSAMYLCASSLSSSGEETQYFGPGTRLLVL.

Concerning this clone: The DNA is omitted, as the CDR3 cannot be located on it reliably, and the CDR3 follows TCRdb's listing. The V and J genes are TRBV2 and TRBJ1-1; the DNA was not used to check the table's D call, TRBD1. The CDR3 is made up of 13 amino acids, end residues included. CDR1 is SNHLY and CDR2 is FYNNEI in the germline V gene. This chain's CDR3 is CASEVGTGSGKLF.

The CDR3 is CASSLGGADTEAFF. The CDR3 DNA reads as TGTGCCAGCAGTTTGGGGGGGGCGGACACTGAAGCTTTCTTT. The V and J genes are TRBV6-5 and TRBJ1-1, with D possibly TRBD1 on 6 matching bases. The CDR3 extends over 14 amino acids. The ends were cut back, 4 bases at V and 3 bases at J, with 12 bases in the middle. Germline values: CDR1 MNHEY, CDR2 SVGAGI.

V and J are TRBV11-3 and TRBJ2-7; D is ambiguous. The CDR3 runs 14 residues. Germline V gene sequence: CDR1 SGHNT, CDR2 YENEEA. Trimming removed 1 base from V and 0 bases from J, with 7 bases in between. This CDR3 is CASSLGGSSYEQYF. Here the CDR3 DNA reads TGTGCCAGCAGCTTAGGAGGCAGCTCCTACGAGCAGTACTTC.

This chain uses TRBV7-2 with TRBJ2-2; TRBD1 matches 7 bases. Trimming took 4 bases from V and 6 from J; bases not matched to a gene: 8. CDR1 SGHTA and CDR2 FQGNSA come from the germline V gene. This CDR3 spans 15 amino acids. The CDR3 sequence is CASSSSSRGPGELFF. CDR3 DNA sequence: TGTGCCAGCAGCTCCTCTTCTAGGGGGCCCGGGGAGCTGTTTTTT.

The rearrangement links TRBV28 to TRBJ1-6; TRBD1 is a possible D gene (5 bases). The germline V gene encodes CDR1 MDHEN and CDR2 SYDVKM. The V and J ends lost 9 bases and 9 bases respectively, with 9 bases between them. The CDR3 consists of 11 residues. Here the CDR3 DNA reads TGTGCCAGTGGGGGGAGTTCACCCCTCCACTTT. Translation: CASGGSSPLHF.

This clone occurred once. The V gene is TRBV5-6, the J gene TRBJ1-5; 8 bases fit TRBD1. J gave up 1 base and V 4 bases, and 4 bases lay outside the gene matches. There are 15 residues in the CDR3. The germline V gene encodes CDR1 SGHDT and CDR2 YYEEEE. The CDR3: CASSRTGGSNQPQHF. The CDR3 DNA is TGTGCCAGCAGCCGAACAGGGGGAAGCAATCAGCCCCAGCATTTT.

The chain combines TRBV6-5 with TRBJ1-4; a possible D gene is TRBD1 (6 bases). Germline V gives CDR1 MNHEY, CDR2 SVGAGI. Trimming removed 2 bases from V and 6 bases from J, with 10 bases in between. CDR3 length equals 14 residues. The CDR3 DNA follows: TGTGCCAGCAGTTACGGGGAGGGGGATGAAAAACTGTTTTTT. Its protein product is CASSYGEGDEKLFF.

The chain has TRBV19 and TRBJ2-7; D possibly corresponds to TRBD2 (7 bases). Trimming pared 5 bases from V and 2 bases from J, leaving 13 bases between. The CDR3 runs to 14 residues. Germline CDR1 is LNHDA and CDR2 is SQIVND (reference sequence). The CDR3 DNA reads TGTGCCAGTAGTCCGCGGGGGCCCCCCTACGAGCAGTACTTC. It encodes CASSPRGPPYEQYF.

The chain links TRBV14 to TRBJ1-1, with 7 bases matching TRBD1. The ends lost 4 bases at V and 5 bases at J; junction bases unmatched: 10. The germline CDR1 and CDR2 sequences are SGHDN and FVKESK. The CDR3 sequence is 15 residues long. The chain's CDR3 is CASSRLGGEATEAFF. For the CDR3, the DNA is TGTGCCAGCAGCCGTTTAGGGGGCGAAGCGACTGAAGCTTTCTTT.

The rearrangement uses TRBV19 and TRBJ2-7; 7 bases align to TRBD1. CDR3 length: 14 residues. Unmatched junction bases numbered 11, after V lost 5 bases and J lost 7 bases. Germline V CDR1 and CDR2: LNHDA, SQIVND (reference sequence). This chain's CDR3 is CASSFRGREGEQYF. In DNA, the CDR3 is TGTGCCAGTAGTTTTAGGGGGCGTGAGGGAGAGCAGTACTTC. The full variable domain, its missing parts supplied by reference TRBV19 and TRBJ2-7, is DGGITQSPKYLFRKEGQNVTLSCEQNLNHDAMYWYRQDPGQGLRLIYYSQIVNDFQKGDIAEGYSVSREKKESFPLTVTSAQKNPTAFYLCASSFRGREGEQYFGPGTRLTVT.

J is TRBJ1-1 and V is TRBV6-6; possible D gene TRBD1, 5 bases. The CDR3 loop spans 14 amino acids. Germline values: CDR1 MNHNY, CDR2 SVGAGI (reference sequence). Trimming pared 0 bases from V and 4 bases from J, leaving 9 bases between. The CDR3: CASSYSGRGTEAFF. CDR3 bases: TGTGCCAGCAGTTACTCGGGGAGGGGCACTGAAGCTTTCTTT.

This clone was seen a handful of times. The V call is TRBV6-1, the J call TRBJ1-2; D is perhaps TRBD1 (5 bases). The CDR3 runs to 14 residues. Trimming stripped 6 bases from V and 8 bases from J, with 19 bases between. Germline V gene sequence: CDR1 MNHNS, CDR2 SASEGT. CDR3 loop: CASSFSTATGGYTF. The CDR3 DNA follows: TGTGCCAGCAGCTTCTCAACTGCTACAGGCGGCTACACCTTC.

The chain joins TRBV18 to TRBJ1-1; D remains ambiguous. V lost 3 bases to trimming and J lost 0 bases, with 8 bases between them. This CDR3 has 14 amino acids. Germline values: CDR1 KGHSH, CDR2 LQKENI. The CDR3 DNA sequence: TGTGCCAGCTCACCGGGGAGGATGAACACTGAAGCTTTCTTT. Its protein product is CASSPGRMNTEAFF.

This clone showed up just a few times. This CDR3 is CASSPQWTGEGNEQFF. For the CDR3, the DNA is TGTGCCAGCAGTCCCCAATGGACAGGGGAGGGGAATGAGCAGTTCTTC. The V and J genes are TRBV6-4 and TRBJ2-1; 9 positions agree with TRBD1. The CDR3 spans 16 residues. CDR1 and CDR2 (germline): MRHNA, SNTAGT. Losses at the gene ends were 5 bases for V and 7 bases for J; bases not matched to a gene: 12.